The 13 T cell receptor beta chains listed next were all sequenced from one sample in a study of blood T cells in healthy people across ages. It was with a sample-barcoded 5' primer and a J-beta primer mix that a second PCR of roughly 7 to 12 cycles was run. TCRdb analysed the 5' RACE reads with MiXCR anew, one entry per CDR3 protein. This sample carries roughly 1,700,000 distinct CDR3 sequences, 25% to 30% of them seen once, and the ten largest clones take around 7.7%. The sample comprised blood. Source of these receptors: a woman in her 30s in good health.

The genes are TRBV19 and TRBJ2-1; 7 positions agree with TRBD2. Germline CDR1 LNHDA, CDR2 SQIVND (reference sequence). V gave up 5 bases and J gave up 1 base; unmatched junction bases: 8. The CDR3 is 16 residues long. In DNA form, the CDR3 reads TGTGCCAGTAGTGCGTCTAGCGGCCCTTCCTACAATGAGCAGTTCTTC. It codes for CASSASSGPSYNEQFF.

The chain carries TRBV5-1 and TRBJ1-3; no reliable D call. CDR3 length equals 13 residues. The V gene's germline CDR1 is SGHRS and CDR2 YFSETQ. V was clipped by 5 bases and J by 2 bases, with 8 bases between them. In DNA, the CDR3 is TGCGCCAGCAGGTCCGGGACTGGAAACACCATATATTTT. It codes for CASRSGTGNTIYF.

The chain carries TRBV7-9 and TRBJ2-7; the D is unclear. Germline V CDR1 and CDR2: SEHNR, FQNEAQ (reference sequence). V was clipped by 3 bases and J by 1 base, with 19 bases between them. The CDR3 consists of 17 residues. CDR3 sequence: CASSLETKLSQSYEQYF. Here the CDR3 DNA reads TGTGCCAGCAGCTTGGAAACCAAACTGTCGCAATCCTACGAGCAGTACTTC. The variable domain in full, completed from reference TRBV7-9 and TRBJ2-7, reads DTGVSQNPRHKITKRGQNVTFRCDPISEHNRLYWYRQTLGQGPEFLTYFQNEAQLEKSRLLSDRFSAERPKGSFSTLEIQRTEQGDSAMYLCASSLETKLSQSYEQYFGPGTRLTVT.

This clonotype came up a few times. V is TRBV9 and J is TRBJ2-5; the match to TRBD1 covers 9 bases. Germline loops: CDR1 SGDLS, CDR2 YYNGEE. The J segment lost 0 bases and the V segment lost 3 bases, leaving 9 bases of the junction unmatched. The CDR3 is 17 amino acids. As DNA, the CDR3 is TGTGCCAGCAGCGGGCTCATCGGGACAGGGAACCAAGAGACCCAGTACTTC. Protein: CASSGLIGTGNQETQYF.

This clonotype was picked up a small number of times. Germline is not matched at one junction end, which may reflect a read error. The chain carries TRBV27 and TRBJ1-6; TRBD1 might be the D (5 bases). CDR1 MNHEY and CDR2 SMNVEV come from the germline V gene (reference sequence). The CDR3 contains 16 residues. The DNA of the CDR3 is TGTACCAGCAGTTCCCAGACAGACTCCTATAATTCACCCCTCCACTTT. Translation gives CTSSSQTDSYNSPLHF.

This clonotype came up a few times. The chain uses TRBV6-5 and TRBJ1-1; TRBD1 might be the D (5 bases). In germline, CDR1 is MNHEY, CDR2 SVGAGI. V was cut by 0 bases and J by 4 bases, with 12 bases left in between. This CDR3 region has 15 residues. For the CDR3, the DNA is TGTGCCAGCAGTTACTCGATTGCAGGGTCCACTGAAGCTTTCTTT. Protein product: CASSYSIAGSTEAFF.

As to this clonotype: Being one base from a much bigger clone, this may be a read error. The V and J genes are TRBV12-5 and TRBJ2-4; D is perhaps TRBD1 (6 bases). The DNA end favors TRBJ2-7, so the J call may be wrong. The CDR3 extends over 13 amino acids. CDR1 LGHNT and CDR2 FRNRAP come from the germline V gene. In DNA, the CDR3 is TGTGCTAGTGCCCTGACAGGACGCTACGAGCAGTACTTC. This translates into CASALTGRYEQYF.

The CDR3 reads CAWSVPGTGKAPQHF. DNA of the CDR3: TGTGCCTGGAGTGTACCGGGGACAGGGAAAGCGCCCCAGCATTTT. This chain uses TRBV30 with TRBJ1-5, with TRBD1 matching 9 bases. The CDR3 length is 15 residues. With 0 bases clipped from V and 9 bases from J, the junction kept 9 bases outside the gene matches. CDR1 and CDR2 (germline): GTSNPN, SVGIG (reference sequence).

There are many counts of this clonotype. The chain is built from TRBV5-1 and TRBJ2-3; no clear D gene. Germline CDR1 SGHRS, CDR2 YFSETQ. The CDR3 length is 14 residues. V lost 4 bases, J lost 0 bases, and 9 bases lay in between. The CDR3 DNA sequence: TGCGCCAGCAGCCCACAGTCTAGCACAGATACGCAGTATTTT. Protein: CASSPQSSTDTQYF.

In this sample, this clonotype turned up a few times. The rearrangement uses TRBV2 and TRBJ2-2; D is undetermined. Per germline, CDR1 SNHLY and CDR2 FYNNEI. The CDR3 covers 14 residues. Trimming pared 6 bases from V and 4 bases from J, leaving 12 bases between. This CDR3 is CASRGRRSTGELFF. The CDR3 nucleotides are TGTGCCAGCAGAGGACGACGGTCCACCGGGGAGCTGTTTTTT.

Only a few counts were recorded for this clonotype. V is TRBV2 and J is TRBJ2-7; no reliable D call. The V gene lost 6 bases and the J gene lost 6 bases, with 24 bases spanning the gap. This CDR3 spans 16 amino acids. Per the germline V gene, CDR1 is SNHLY and CDR2 is FYNNEI. The CDR3 DNA sequence: TGTGCCAGCAGCGACCCGGCAGGTCGTTCCCCAGTCGAGCAGTACTTC. Amino acid sequence: CASSDPAGRSPVEQYF.

The V gene is TRBV5-6, the J gene TRBJ1-2; 10 nucleotides match TRBD1. Germline CDR1 SGHDT, CDR2 YYEEEE. This CDR3 is 16 amino acids long. With 5 bases clipped from V and 5 bases from J, the junction kept 12 bases outside the gene matches. The CDR3 bases are TGTGCCAGCAGTCCCAATACCGGGACAGGGGTGTATGGCTACACCTTC. Translating gives CASSPNTGTGVYGYTF.

This rearrangement joins TRBV6-4 to TRBJ1-1; 7 bases match TRBD1. The CDR3 spans 11 residues. V lost 7 bases and J lost 8; bases outside the gene matches: 4. From germline, CDR1 is MRHNA and CDR2 SNTAGT. DNA for the CDR3: TGTGCCAGCATAGGGACAGCAGAAGCTTTCTTT. It encodes CASIGTAEAFF.